This is a list of T cell receptor beta chains from one sample in a study of blood T cell repertoires in COVID-19. TCRdb's table, derived via immunoSEQ multiplex PCR, lists solely in-frame clones and lacks some. The table lists 120,000 to 150,000 clones, around 84% of them singletons. Source material: peripheral blood. Receptors originate from a woman aged 55-70 years with acute or convalescent COVID-19. CDR3s leave out the opening cysteine and the closing phenylalanine or tryptophan. Each record gives: D gene, V gene, CDR3 length, CDR3 protein. The D gene is left open where the match is weak.

D: .; V: TRBV18; length: 12; CDR3: ASSGKTEIYGYT
D: TRBD2; V: TRBV7-2; length: 14; CDR3: ASSLMAAGGFNEQF
D: .; V: TRBV24-1; length: 10; CDR3: ATSDYLGEQY
D: TRBD1; V: TRBV10-2; length: 11; CDR3: ATGTGGAGELF
D: .; V: TRBV5-1; length: 13; CDR3: ASSPGHGYTGELF
D: .; V: TRBV6-5; length: 12; CDR3: ASSYGAGTYEQY
D: .; V: TRBV9; length: 13; CDR3: ASSVAPGDGYEQY
D: TRBD2; V: TRBV3-1/TRBV3-2; length: 13; CDR3: ASSQLAGGSQTQY
D: TRBD1; V: TRBV11-2; length: 13; CDR3: ASSFAGTGKGEQY
D: .; V: TRBV10-1; length: 13; CDR3: ASSDRKGPGNTIY
D: .; V: TRBV5-1; length: 13; CDR3: ASSLAGGWATEAF
D: .; V: TRBV19; length: 14; CDR3: ASSIGGELMNTEAF
D: .; V: TRBV5-1; length: 12; CDR3: ASSLEARAGEQY
D: TRBD2; V: TRBV9; length: 16; CDR3: ASSVGTSGGFSTDTQY
D: .; V: TRBV3-1/TRBV3-2; length: 15; CDR3: ASSLHGGARGNQPQH
D: .; V: TRBV11-3; length: 10; CDR3: ASSIRRGEQF
D: .; V: TRBV4-1; length: 14; CDR3: ASSQDRLVRINTQY
D: .; V: TRBV3-1/TRBV3-2; length: 12; CDR3: ASSPQASAYEQY
D: TRBD1; V: TRBV6-5; length: 13; CDR3: ASSYSGGNNSPLH
D: .; V: TRBV12-5; length: 12; CDR3: ASGAGGGVYGYT
D: TRBD1; V: TRBV27; length: 14; CDR3: ASRHTGTETMNEQF
D: TRBD1; V: TRBV28; length: 14; CDR3: ASSLWRDRGSDTQY
D: TRBD2; V: TRBV5-4; length: 14; CDR3: ASSLVSSGGQETQY
D: .; V: TRBV27; length: 13; CDR3: ASSPMFSLNSPLH
D: .; V: TRBV7-9; length: 12; CDR3: ASVPGSPGNTIY
D: TRBD2; V: TRBV7-2; length: 14; CDR3: ASSPLGLAGGQTQY
D: TRBD1; V: TRBV7-7; length: 11; CDR3: ASSLDRGSEAF
D: .; V: TRBV3-1/TRBV3-2; length: 13; CDR3: ASSQSRASFNEQF
D: TRBD2; V: TRBV28; length: 13; CDR3: ASSSASGGTDTQY
D: TRBD1; V: TRBV11-3; length: 11; CDR3: ASSSSRTGPVY
D: TRBD1; V: TRBV7-6; length: 13; CDR3: ASSKRDRGLGELF
D: TRBD1; V: TRBV7-2; length: 12; CDR3: ASRKTGGNTEAF
D: TRBD1; V: TRBV28; length: 13; CDR3: ASSLDREFLYGYT
D: .; V: TRBV5-5; length: 14; CDR3: ASSLEATGFIYGYT
D: TRBD2; V: TRBV19; length: 13; CDR3: ASSPGLAGTETQY
D: .; V: TRBV5-1; length: 12; CDR3: ASSLLGAQETQY
D: .; V: TRBV9; length: 11; CDR3: ASSVDSAYGYT
D: .; V: TRBV4-3; length: 12; CDR3: ASSPTGDNSPLH
D: .; V: TRBV28; length: 12; CDR3: ASNVGRGNEKLF
D: TRBD2; V: TRBV7-2; length: 14; CDR3: ASSFGGLAGTGELF
D: .; V: TRBV28; length: 13; CDR3: ASSPQGIPNYGYT
D: TRBD1; V: TRBV12-5; length: 15; CDR3: ASGLAMGTGAAYEQY
D: TRBD1; V: TRBV3-1/TRBV3-2; length: 14; CDR3: ASSQVPGGAFETQY
D: TRBD1; V: TRBV5-4; length: 11; CDR3: ASSSGQNYGYT
D: .; V: TRBV5-6; length: 12; CDR3: ASSFSGNNQPQH
D: TRBD2; V: TRBV20-1; length: 15; CDR3: SASPVRTSGGYNEQF
D: .; V: TRBV13; length: 12; CDR3: ASSSVPGNTEAF
D: TRBD2; V: TRBV9; length: 13; CDR3: ASSVDLAGRETQY
D: .; V: TRBV27; length: 11; CDR3: ASSVTVQNIQY
D: TRBD1; V: TRBV30; length: 11; CDR3: AWNPGGGYGYT
D: TRBD2; V: TRBV4-3; length: 12; CDR3: ASSQVLAEETQY
D: TRBD1; V: TRBV9; length: 15; CDR3: ASSVGLGQGDTGELF
D: .; V: TRBV6-5; length: 14; CDR3: ASSYSPGTQRAPLH
D: TRBD1; V: TRBV4-2; length: 13; CDR3: ASSEWDREGNEQF
D: .; V: TRBV2; length: 11; CDR3: ASGEKQAYGYT